The 5 T cell receptor beta chains given below trace back to one sample, sequenced in a study of T-cell reconstitution after alpha-beta-depleted transplantation in children. The TCRbeta library incorporated unique molecular identifiers. A single record per CDR3 protein comes from TCRdb applying MiXCR to the PCR reads. The table has 90,000 to 130,000 distinct CDR3 sequences, 10% seen once. Sample: PBMCs from the stem cell graft donor, taken from the stem cell graft. These receptors were taken from a human donor who donated a stem cell graft to a child with acute lymphoblastic leukemia.

This clonotype was seen many times. The chain uses TRBV4-1 and TRBJ1-2, with 7 nucleotides matching TRBD1. The CDR3 is made up of 16 amino acids. The V and J ends lost 4 bases and 4 bases, in that order; junction bases with no gene match: 12. CDR1 and CDR2 from the germline V gene are MGHRA and YSYEKL. The CDR3 region is CASSRQDSGGIYGYTF. CDR3 nucleotide sequence: TGCGCCAGCAGCCGCCAAGATTCAGGGGGTATCTATGGCTACACCTTC.

This clonotype came up many times. The J gene is TRBJ1-1, the V gene TRBV20-1; no firm D call. The CDR3 totals 12 residues. Per germline, CDR1 DFQATT and CDR2 SNEGSKA (reference sequence). V was clipped by 6 bases and J by 8 bases, with 16 bases between them. In nucleotides, the CDR3 is TGCAGTGCCCTAATCGACTCGGAGGAAGCTTTCTTT. Protein sequence: CSALIDSEEAFF.

This clonotype was seen repeatedly, ten times or more. This sequence joins TRBV25-1 and TRBJ1-4; D is uncertain. CDR1 and CDR2 (germline): MGHDK, SYGVNS. V lost 3 bases, J lost 0 bases, and 8 bases lay in between. The CDR3 is 15 amino acids. DNA of the CDR3: TGTGCCAGCAGTGACCTCGGATCAACTAATGAAAAACTGTTTTTT. It is translated as CASSDLGSTNEKLFF.

The table lists this clonotype with many counts. The CDR3 sequence: CASSGTGPGGNTIYF. In nucleotides, the CDR3 is TGTGCCAGCAGCGGGACAGGGCCTGGAGGAAACACCATATATTTT. The chain joins TRBV9 to TRBJ1-3; 8 positions agree with TRBD1. The trim removed 3 bases at V and 4 bases at J, leaving 6 bases unmatched. The CDR3 length is 15 residues. Germline-derived CDR1 and CDR2 are SGDLS and YYNGEE.

The sample holds many counts of this clonotype. The V call is TRBV25-1, the J call TRBJ1-2; D remains unclear. CDR1 MGHDK and CDR2 SYGVNS come from the germline V gene. CDR3 length: 14 residues. Trimming removed 3 bases from V and 4 bases from J, with 12 bases in between. CDR3 DNA sequence: TGTGCCAGCAGTGAGCGAGTAGCGCTCTATGGCTACACCTTC. It yields the protein CASSERVALYGYTF.